The text below deals with one TCR beta chain. The antigen is undetermined. Clones were sequenced by immunoSEQ multiplex PCR, and TCRdb holds only the in-frame ones, with some missing. This sample has approximately 70,000 clones, with roughly 82% found just once. Germline V CDR1 and CDR2: SGHDT, YYEEEE. V dropped 5 bases and J dropped 0; count of bases not matched to a gene: 8. CDR3 length equals 18 residues. This specimen comes from a study of T cell responses to AZD1222 COVID-19 vaccine. In the study overall: Recipients boosted at about 4 weeks or about 12 weeks are pooled.

Study-level points and caveats: CD4 TCRs covered the whole spike, strongest at regions 160-218 and 743-854. There were repertoire samples only from the period after the peak T cell response.

The TCR originated in an adult in good health. The V and J genes are TRBV5-6 and TRBJ2-1, with 13 bases lining up with TRBD2. Sequenced here: peripheral blood, sampled on day 0 of AZD1222 vaccination. CDR3 nucleotide sequence: TGTGCCAGCAGAGCCGGGACTAGCGGGGTGAGCTCCTACAATGAGCAGTTCTTC. It is translated as CASRAGTSGVSSYNEQFF. Looking up the rest from reference TRBV5-6 and TRBJ2-1 gives the full variable domain: DAGVTQSPTHLIKTRGQQVTLRCSPKSGHDTVSWYQQALGQGPQFIFQYYEEEERQRGNFPDRFSGHQFPNYSSELNVNALLLGDSALYLCASRAGTSGVSSYNEQFFGPGTRLTVL.